A selection of T cell receptor beta chains follows, all from one sample in a study of vaccination and CD4 T cells after COVID-19. TCRdb re-called the PCR reads through MiXCR, storing one row per CDR3 protein. This table holds about 8,900 distinct CDR3 sequences, approximately 64% found once. The antigens of these receptors remain unknown. Sequenced input: CD4+ T cells from blood, cultured in vitro. These receptor sequences come from a human donor who had recovered from COVID-19. CDR3s include the opening cysteine and the closing phenylalanine or tryptophan. A D gene is named only where the DNA matches it firmly. Rows may omit the clone size; those that give it use once, few, many or a size class.

CDR3 protein: CASSRLGRTGHSSEAFF
CDR3 DNA: TGTGCCAGCAGCAGGCTAGGCCGGACAGGGCATTCGTCAGAAGCTTTCTTT
clone size: -
J gene: TRBJ1-1
D gene: TRBD1
V gene: TRBV6-1
CDR3 length: 17

CDR3 protein: CASNSGNTGELFF
CDR3 DNA: TGTGCCAGCAACTCAGGGAATACCGGGGAGCTGTTTTTT
clone size: -
J gene: TRBJ2-2
D gene: -
V gene: TRBV7-8
CDR3 length: 13

CDR3 protein: CASSLAGGRNQPQHF
CDR3 DNA: TGTGCCAGCAGTTTGGCAGGGGGTCGTAATCAGCCCCAGCATTTT
clone size: few
J gene: TRBJ1-5
D gene: TRBD1
V gene: TRBV27
CDR3 length: 15

CDR3 protein: CSARVDGSPGEQYF
CDR3 DNA: TGCAGTGCTAGAGTGGACGGATCCCCTGGCGAGCAGTACTTC
clone size: -
J gene: TRBJ2-7
D gene: -
V gene: TRBV20-1
CDR3 length: 14

CDR3 protein: CAWTRGFYYGYTF
CDR3 DNA: TGTGCCTGGACCCGGGGGTTTTACTATGGCTACACCTTC
clone size: -
J gene: TRBJ1-2
D gene: -
V gene: TRBV30
CDR3 length: 13

CDR3 protein: CSARSTSGSGQTQYF
CDR3 DNA: TGCAGTGCTAGATCGACTAGCGGGAGTGGACAGACCCAGTACTTC
clone size: -
J gene: TRBJ2-5
D gene: TRBD2
V gene: TRBV20-1
CDR3 length: 15

CDR3 protein: CASSLGGANTEAFF
CDR3 DNA: TGTGCCAGCAGCTTAGGCGGGGCGAACACTGAAGCTTTCTTT
clone size: -
J gene: TRBJ1-1
D gene: -
V gene: TRBV7-9
CDR3 length: 14

CDR3 protein: CSGGLGDYGYTF
CDR3 DNA: TGCAGCGGGGGTCTGGGGGACTATGGCTACACCTTC
clone size: once
J gene: TRBJ1-2
D gene: -
V gene: TRBV29-1
CDR3 length: 12

CDR3 protein: CASSNDPGLPQYF
CDR3 DNA: TGTGCCAGCAGCAATGATCCGGGACTCCCGCAGTATTTT
clone size: hyperexpanded
J gene: TRBJ2-3
D gene: -
V gene: TRBV2
CDR3 length: 13

CDR3 protein: CATKTGQGGSQPQHF
CDR3 DNA: TGTGCCACCAAAACGGGACAGGGGGGAAGTCAGCCCCAGCATTTT
clone size: few
J gene: TRBJ1-5
D gene: TRBD1
V gene: TRBV15
CDR3 length: 15

CDR3 protein: CASSLTGSGYGYTF
CDR3 DNA: TGTGCCAGCAGCTTAACTGGATCAGGCTATGGCTACACCTTC
clone size: -
J gene: TRBJ1-2
D gene: -
V gene: TRBV7-3
CDR3 length: 14

CDR3 protein: CVSSQTYYAAFF
CDR3 DNA: TGTGTCAGCAGCCAAACGTATTATGCAGCTTTCTTT
clone size: -
J gene: TRBJ1-1
D gene: -
V gene: TRBV14
CDR3 length: 12

CDR3 protein: CASSPMDPRSPLHF
CDR3 DNA: TGTGCCAGCAGCCCCATGGACCCCCGTTCACCCCTCCACTTT
clone size: -
J gene: TRBJ1-6
D gene: -
V gene: TRBV7-8
CDR3 length: 14

CDR3 protein: CASSSRSRRFGANSPLHF
CDR3 DNA: TGTGCCAGTAGTAGTCGGAGTCGGAGATTCGGGGCTAATTCACCCCTCCACTTT
clone size: once
J gene: TRBJ1-6
D gene: -
V gene: TRBV19
CDR3 length: 18

CDR3 protein: CASSAQGGNTEAFF
CDR3 DNA: TGTGCCAGCAGTGCCCAGGGGGGTAACACTGAAGCTTTCTTT
clone size: -
J gene: TRBJ1-1
D gene: TRBD1
V gene: TRBV7-6
CDR3 length: 14

CDR3 protein: CASSATGGSSYEQYF
CDR3 DNA: TGTGCCAGCAGCGCCACGGGCGGGAGCTCCTACGAGCAGTACTTC
clone size: -
J gene: TRBJ2-7
D gene: TRBD2
V gene: TRBV4-2
CDR3 length: 15

CDR3 protein: CASSLRYRIGLEQYF
CDR3 DNA: TGTGCCAGCAGTTTAAGGTATCGGATAGGTCTCGAGCAGTACTTC
clone size: -
J gene: TRBJ2-7
D gene: -
V gene: TRBV27
CDR3 length: 15

CDR3 protein: CSVGGNNEQFF
CDR3 DNA: TGCAGCGTTGGAGGCAACAATGAGCAGTTCTTC
clone size: -
J gene: TRBJ2-1
D gene: -
V gene: TRBV29-1
CDR3 length: 11

CDR3 protein: CSAQGSAGNTIYF
CDR3 DNA: TGCAGTGCTCAAGGGTCAGCTGGAAACACCATATATTTT
clone size: -
J gene: TRBJ1-3
D gene: -
V gene: TRBV20-1
CDR3 length: 13

CDR3 protein: CSADGTGGWSYEQYF
CDR3 DNA: TGCAGTGCCGACGGAACAGGGGGGTGGTCCTACGAGCAGTACTTC
clone size: -
J gene: TRBJ2-7
D gene: TRBD1
V gene: TRBV20-1
CDR3 length: 15

CDR3 protein: CSASPGKGLAKNIQYF
CDR3 DNA: TGCAGTGCTAGTCCCGGCAAAGGTCTAGCCAAAAACATTCAGTACTTC
clone size: -
J gene: TRBJ2-4
D gene: -
V gene: TRBV20-1
CDR3 length: 16

CDR3 protein: CASSIRARGGNQPQHF
CDR3 DNA: TGTGCCAGTAGTATAAGGGCCAGGGGAGGCAATCAGCCCCAGCATTTT
clone size: few
J gene: TRBJ1-5
D gene: -
V gene: TRBV19
CDR3 length: 16

CDR3 protein: CASSQGTFNYGYTF
CDR3 DNA: TGTGCCAGCAGCCAGGGGACCTTTAACTATGGCTACACCTTC
clone size: -
J gene: TRBJ1-2
D gene: -
V gene: TRBV14
CDR3 length: 14

CDR3 protein: CASSDRTGGYGYTF
CDR3 DNA: TGTGCCAGCAGTGACCGGACAGGGGGTTATGGCTACACCTTC
clone size: -
J gene: TRBJ1-2
D gene: TRBD1
V gene: TRBV2
CDR3 length: 14

CDR3 protein: CASSFQGQETQYF
CDR3 DNA: TGTGCCAGCAGCTTCCAGGGGCAAGAGACCCAGTACTTC
clone size: once
J gene: TRBJ2-5
D gene: -
V gene: TRBV7-2
CDR3 length: 13

CDR3 protein: CATSDPGQGAEDTQYF
CDR3 DNA: TGTGCCACCAGTGATCCGGGACAGGGGGCCGAAGATACGCAGTATTTT
clone size: -
J gene: TRBJ2-3
D gene: TRBD1
V gene: TRBV24-1
CDR3 length: 16

CDR3 protein: CASSSSGFPNSPLHF
CDR3 DNA: TGTGCCAGCAGTTCCTCAGGGTTCCCGAATTCACCCCTCCACTTT
clone size: few
J gene: TRBJ1-6
D gene: -
V gene: TRBV27
CDR3 length: 15

CDR3 protein: CASSSQHYGYTF
CDR3 DNA: TGTGCCAGCAGCTCCCAACATTATGGCTACACCTTC
clone size: -
J gene: TRBJ1-2
D gene: -
V gene: TRBV7-9
CDR3 length: 12

CDR3 protein: CATSRPGLGYEQYF
CDR3 DNA: TGTGCCACCAGCAGACCGGGGTTGGGCTACGAGCAGTACTTC
clone size: -
J gene: TRBJ2-7
D gene: -
V gene: TRBV15
CDR3 length: 14